The 7 T cell receptor beta chains reported below all come from one sample, sequenced in a study of T cells expressing NK-cell markers. TCRdb reprocessed the 5' RACE reads and stores each CDR3 protein as one record, lacking DNA. Listed are roughly 390,000 distinct CDR3 sequences; roughly 5.5% falls within the top ten. The sample taken for sequencing was blood T cells: a sorted CD56 or NKG2C T cell subset, CD4+ or CD8+ T cells, or bulk PBMC T cells (not recorded which). The receptors derive from a man aged 18-70 years in good health.

The rearrangement uses TRBV20-1 and TRBJ2-3; TCRdb's assignment of TRBD2 cannot be checked, as there is no DNA. Germline loops: CDR1 DFQATT, CDR2 SNEGSKA (reference sequence). This CDR3 comprises 13 residues. The CDR3 loop is CSAAIGTTDTQYF.

The chain combines TRBV7-9 with TRBJ2-1. The CDR3 loop spans 14 amino acids. CDR1 and CDR2 (germline): SEHNR, FQNEAQ (reference sequence). This chain's CDR3 is CASSLGAPGSEQFF.

This chain's CDR3 is CASSQHKFQETQYF. The genes are TRBV4-2 and TRBJ2-5. CDR3 length: 14 residues. Germline V lookup: CDR1 LGHNA, CDR2 YNFKEQ.

This chain uses TRBV4-2 with TRBJ2-3; TCRdb picks TRBD2, but there is no DNA to check that call. The CDR3 is made up of 18 amino acids. Germline V gene lookup returns CDR1 LGHNA and CDR2 YNFKEQ. The CDR3 is CASSQDLSLAGGTDTQYF.

V gene TRBV20-1 combines with J gene TRBJ2-5; TCRdb gives TRBD2 as the D gene, but with no DNA this cannot be confirmed. The germline gives CDR1 DFQATT, CDR2 SNEGSKA (reference sequence). The CDR3 has 19 residues. The CDR3 spells CSARRHSGGAVHSKKTQYF.

This chain connects TRBV11-3 to TRBJ2-3. The CDR3 has 14 residues. CDR1 SGHNT and CDR2 YENEEA come from the germline V gene. This CDR3 is CASSLKSLTDTQYF.

This chain links TRBV2 with TRBJ1-2. This CDR3 spans 13 amino acids. Germline CDR1 SNHLY, CDR2 FYNNEI. This CDR3 is CASSETRRYGYTF.